This is a list of T cell receptor beta chains from one sample in a study of T-cell memory formation after mild COVID-19. TCRdb fed the 5' RACE reads into MiXCR, producing one record per CDR3 protein. The table lists more than 300,000 distinct CDR3 sequences, about an eighth of them singletons, with 22% in the top ten. The sample taken for sequencing was PBMCs or a T cell subset sorted from them (not recorded which). The receptors stem from a young man who had mild COVID-19 (a few samples of this study predate the infection). Cell type and time point are not known. CDR3s include the opening cysteine and the closing phenylalanine or tryptophan. A D gene is named only where the DNA matches it firmly. Where a row states a size, it is once, few, many or the class of an expanded clone; other rows omit it.

v_call	j_call	clone_size	d_call	cdr3_nt	cdr3_aa
TRBV7-2	TRBJ1-5	few	NA	TGTGCCAGCAGCGATGGGGGGAGGGCCACTCAGCCCCAGCATTTT	CASSDGGRATQPQHF
TRBV15	TRBJ2-5	NA	NA	TGTGCCACCAGCCCGGCTGAGGGAAGGGGCGGCCAAGAGACCCAGTACTTC	CATSPAEGRGGQETQYF
TRBV7-9	TRBJ2-5	many	NA	TGTGCCAGCAGCTTAAGCCCCAGGCAAGAGACCCAGTACTTC	CASSLSPRQETQYF
TRBV29-1	TRBJ2-1	NA	TRBD2	TGCAGCGGTGAAAGGCTAGCGGGGGTTGAGCAGTTCTTC	CSGERLAGVEQFF
TRBV20-1	TRBJ2-3	few	NA	TGCAGTGCTAGACACACCCCGCCACCAGGGCGGCGGGGGCCCTACACAGATACGCAGTATTTT	CSARHTPPPGRRGPYTDTQYF
TRBV25-1	TRBJ2-3	few	NA	TGTGCCAGCAGTGAATGGGGGTCCGCGGATACGCAGTATTTT	CASSEWGSADTQYF
TRBV24-1	TRBJ2-5	few	NA	TGTGCCACCAGTGATGCGCGCCAGGCAGATCAGGAGACCCAGTACTTC	CATSDARQADQETQYF
TRBV7-2	TRBJ1-2	few	TRBD1	TGTGCCAGCAGCCCTAGACAGGGGGCTGGTGGCTACACCTTC	CASSPRQGAGGYTF
TRBV2	TRBJ1-1	NA	NA	TGTGCCACCGGGAACACTGAAGCTTTCTTT	CATGNTEAFF
TRBV29-1	TRBJ2-3	few	TRBD1	TGCAGCGTCTCGATCGGACAGGGTGTCACAGATACGCAGTATTTT	CSVSIGQGVTDTQYF
TRBV6-5	TRBJ1-2	few	NA	TGTGCCAGCAGCTCTGGGGGGGGGCGGGCTAACTATGGCTACACCTTC	CASSSGGGRANYGYTF